The T cell receptor (beta chain) described here comes from a study of T cells in Graves' hyperthyroidism and ophthalmopathy. The study's findings and limits: Among clonotypes expanded in thyroid above 0.001, most were also found in blood.

Amplification targeted TCR beta CDR3 regions from RNA transcripts. TCR CDR3 regions were first amplified by RT-PCR with HTBI primers. TCRdb recomputed calls from the multiplex PCR reads with MiXCR, one row per CDR3 protein. The sample includes hundreds of thousands of distinct CDR3 sequences, 35% to 45% seen only once; the top ten take more than 7%. This clonotype was counted many times. Its antigen remains unknown. The CDR3 is 13 residues long. Germline CDR1 reads DFQATT; CDR2 reads SNEGSKA (reference sequence). V lost 4 bases and J lost 0, with 9 bases in between. The chain employs TRBV20-1 and TRBJ1-1, with TRBD1 as a possible D gene (6 bases). The sequence was obtained from a man aged 18-30 years with Graves' hyperthyroidism. The sequencing sample was made of blood. The CDR3 coding sequence is TGCAGTGCTACTGGACAGCTGAACACTGAAGCTTTCTTT. Translated: CSATGQLNTEAFF.